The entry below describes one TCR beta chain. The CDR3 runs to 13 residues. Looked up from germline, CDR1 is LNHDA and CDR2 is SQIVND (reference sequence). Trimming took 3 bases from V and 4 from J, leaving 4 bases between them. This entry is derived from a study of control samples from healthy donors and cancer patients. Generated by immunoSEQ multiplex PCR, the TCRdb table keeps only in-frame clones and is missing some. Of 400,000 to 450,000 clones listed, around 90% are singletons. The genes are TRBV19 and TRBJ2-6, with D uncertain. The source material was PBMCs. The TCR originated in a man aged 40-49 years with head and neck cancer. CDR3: CASSIAGANVLTF. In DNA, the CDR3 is TGTGCCAGTAGTATTGCCGGGGCCAACGTCCTGACTTTC.